Detailed here is one T cell receptor beta chain. As yet, its antigen is unknown. The data were obtained in a study of cytomegalovirus exposure and HLA in healthy donors. Findings and limits, study-wide: The authors listed roughly 150 TCR beta chains as cytomegalovirus-associated. A later look showed TCR association rates differing by HLA locus, highest for DRB1 and lowest for HLA-C.

Use of 60 Vbeta and 13 Jbeta primers characterized the PCR. The protocol was immunoSEQ multiplex PCR, while the TCRdb copy is restricted to in-frame clones and leaves out a portion. The table records around 170,000 clones, 65% to 85% of them present only once. V was pared by 2 bases and J by 6 bases, with 13 bases between. This CDR3 comprises 14 residues. Per the germline V gene, CDR1 is MNHEY and CDR2 is SVGAGI. This clonotype originated in a man in his 60s in good health and CMV-seronegative. The rearrangement joins TRBV6-5 to TRBJ1-2; D may be TRBD1 (6 bases). Sequencing was done on a sample of PBMCs. As DNA, the CDR3 is TGTGCCAGCAGTTACACAGGGATTGGCAATGGCTACACCTTC. This translates into CASSYTGIGNGYTF.